The next 17 T cell receptor beta chains were all read from a single sample in a study of Tregs in tolerant kidney transplant recipients. Clones were read by immunoSEQ multiplex PCR, and TCRdb kept only the in-frame ones, dropping some. The sample carries about 81,000 clones, around nine tenths recorded once. Related graft donors supplied nonmyeloablative bone marrow transplants, and mixed chimerism was transient. The sample was CD4+ T cells from blood (PBMCs), taken 24 months after the transplant. These receptors were collected from a human patient who received a combined kidney and bone marrow transplant. Certain T cells may be donor cells from the graft.

The chain carries TRBV12-5 and TRBJ1-3, with 7 bases aligning to TRBD1. This CDR3 has 19 residues. Trimming at V came to 0 bases and at J to 0 bases, leaving 11 bases not matched to a gene. From germline, CDR1 is LGHNT and CDR2 FRNRAP. The CDR3 nucleotides are TGTGCTAGTGGTTTGGTACTCAACAGCAGGGGGGACTCTGGAAACACCATATATTTT. Encoded protein: CASGLVLNSRGDSGNTIYF.

The rearrangement uses TRBV19 and TRBJ2-3; tentatively, D is TRBD2 (6 bases). The V gene lost 3 bases and the J gene lost 1 base, with 14 bases spanning the gap. Germline values: CDR1 LNHDA, CDR2 SQIVND (reference sequence). The CDR3 runs 16 residues. CDR3 region: CASSMGLLGGTDTQYF. As DNA, the CDR3 is TGTGCCAGTAGTATGGGACTGTTGGGGGGCACAGATACGCAGTATTTT.

The rearrangement links TRBV4-2 to TRBJ2-7, with TRBD1 identical over 8 bases. Losses at the gene ends were 1 base for V and 2 bases for J; bases not matched to a gene: 10. The CDR3 is made up of 17 amino acids. Germline V CDR1 and CDR2: LGHNA, YNFKEQ. The CDR3 DNA follows: TGTGCCAGCAGCCAAGGACCCCTCGGACAGGGTCCCTACGAGCAGTACTTC. Translating it yields CASSQGPLGQGPYEQYF.

The rearrangement joins TRBV5-4 to TRBJ2-5, with D maybe TRBD1 (6 bases). Trimming took 5 bases from V and 2 from J, leaving 13 bases between them. The germline V gene has CDR1 SGHNT and CDR2 YYREEE (reference sequence). CDR3 length equals 14 residues. The CDR3 is CASREGQRQETQYF. In nucleotides, the CDR3 is TGTGCCAGCAGGGAAGGACAGAGACAAGAGACCCAGTACTTC.

V is TRBV7-8 and J is TRBJ2-4; D might be TRBD1 (5 bases). Trimming left V 5 bases short and J 8 bases short, with 19 bases between. From germline, CDR1 is SGHVS and CDR2 FQNEAQ. The CDR3 runs 15 residues. The CDR3 DNA sequence: TGTGCCAGCAGCAGAAATACAGGACCGAAGTACATTCAGTACTTC. Translated, it gives CASSRNTGPKYIQYF.

This clone occurred once. CDR3 sequence reads: CASSPRLDSYEQYF. As DNA, the CDR3 is TGTGCCAGCAGCCCCAGACTCGACTCCTACGAGCAGTACTTC. The chain links TRBV7-7 to TRBJ2-7; D not certain. Trimming stripped 5 bases from V and 0 bases from J, with 11 bases between. The CDR3 has 14 amino acids. Germline assignment: CDR1 SSHAT and CDR2 FNYEAQ (reference sequence). Complete variable domain (other parts from reference TRBV7-7 and TRBJ2-7): GAGVSQSPRYKVTKRGQDVTLRCDPISSHATLYWYQQALGQGPEFLTYFNYEAQPDKSGLPSDRFSAERPEGSISTLTIQRTEQRDSAMYRCASSPRLDSYEQYFGPGTRLTVT.

This chain joins TRBV19 and TRBJ2-2; a possible D gene is TRBD2 (6 bases). The CDR3 runs 14 residues. V was shortened by 3 bases and J by 5 bases, with 10 bases between the two germline ends. Germline assignment: CDR1 LNHDA and CDR2 SQIVND (reference sequence). The chain's CDR3 is CASSIVLATGELFF. In DNA, the CDR3 is TGTGCCAGTAGTATTGTACTAGCTACCGGGGAGCTGTTTTTT. Supplemented by reference TRBV19 and TRBJ2-2, the full variable domain reads DGGITQSPKYLFRKEGQNVTLSCEQNLNHDAMYWYRQDPGQGLRLIYYSQIVNDFQKGDIAEGYSVSREKKESFPLTVTSAQKNPTAFYLCASSIVLATGELFFGEGSRLTVL.

This chain connects TRBV9 to TRBJ2-6; D possibly corresponds to TRBD2 (5 bases). V was cut by 0 bases and J by 4 bases, with 14 bases left in between. This CDR3 comprises 17 residues. Germline assignment: CDR1 SGDLS and CDR2 YYNGEE. In nucleotides, the CDR3 is TGTGCCAGCAGCGTAGGCTCTGGGAGTACCGGGGCCAACGTCCTGACTTTC. Translating it yields CASSVGSGSTGANVLTF. The whole variable domain, filled in from reference TRBV9 and TRBJ2-6, reads DSGVTQTPKHLITATGQRVTLRCSPRSGDLSVYWYQQSLDQGLQFLIQYYNGEERAKGNILERFSAQQFPDLHSELNLSSLELGDSALYFCASSVGSGSTGANVLTFGAGSRLTVL.

This chain links TRBV29-1 with TRBJ1-1, with D unclear. V lost 1 base to trimming and J lost 4 bases, with 13 bases between them. CDR3 length: 14 amino acids. CDR1 SQVTM and CDR2 ANQGSEA come from the germline V gene. Here the CDR3 DNA reads TGCAGCGTTGAAGTTTCGCGGTTGGGCACTGAAGCTTTCTTT. Its protein is CSVEVSRLGTEAFF. The variable domain in full, completed from reference TRBV29-1 and TRBJ1-1, reads SAVISQKPSRDICQRGTSLTIQCQVDSQVTMMFWYRQQPGQSLTLIATANQGSEATYESGFVIDKFPISRPNLTFSTLTVSNMSPEDSSIYLCSVEVSRLGTEAFFGQGTRLTVV.

This chain joins TRBV11-2 and TRBJ1-3; tentatively, D is TRBD1 (6 bases). Germline V gene sequence: CDR1 SGHAT, CDR2 FQNNGV. Trimming left V 1 base short and J 2 bases short, with 12 bases between. This CDR3 has 16 residues. CDR3: CASSLGKGQAGNTIYF. The CDR3 DNA follows: TGTGCCAGCAGCTTAGGAAAGGGACAAGCTGGAAACACCATATATTTT.

This chain uses TRBV4-2 with TRBJ1-2; no clear D. This CDR3 region has 12 residues. CDR1 and CDR2 (germline): LGHNA, YNFKEQ. V was shortened by 0 bases and J by 8 bases, with 7 bases between the two germline ends. The CDR3 protein is CASSQELSGYTF. CDR3 nucleotides: TGTGCCAGCAGCCAAGAATTGTCAGGCTACACCTTC.

A single count supports this clone. The rearrangement uses TRBV19 and TRBJ2-5; 12 bases map to TRBD2. Trimming took 3 bases from V and 5 from J; bases not matched to a gene: 7. In germline, CDR1 is LNHDA, CDR2 SQIVND (reference sequence). This CDR3 is 16 amino acids long. DNA of the CDR3: TGTGCCAGTAGTATCTCTAGCGGGGGGGCAAGGGAGACCCAGTACTTC. It encodes CASSISSGGARETQYF.

The chain links TRBV9 to TRBJ2-5; 11 nucleotides line up with TRBD2. Germline CDR1 reads SGDLS; CDR2 reads YYNGEE. This CDR3 is built from 18 residues. After removal of 3 bases from V and 1 base from J, the junction contained 11 bases not matched to a gene. The CDR3: CASSAGTSGGGPQETQYF. CDR3 coding DNA: TGTGCCAGCAGCGCCGGGACTAGCGGAGGGGGGCCCCAAGAGACCCAGTACTTC.

V gene TRBV6-5 combines with J gene TRBJ2-5; D is ambiguous. CDR3 length: 13 amino acids. In germline, CDR1 is MNHEY, CDR2 SVGAGI. The V end was cut by 0 bases, the J end by 5 bases, with 7 bases between. CDR3: CASSYSTSETQYF. In nucleotides, the CDR3 is TGTGCCAGCAGTTACTCCACGAGTGAGACCCAGTACTTC.

This chain connects TRBV4-1 to TRBJ2-3; 8 positions match TRBD2. The CDR3 runs to 16 residues. Germline-derived CDR1 and CDR2 are MGHRA and YSYEKL. The V gene end was trimmed by 4 bases and the J gene end by 2 bases; junction bases not matched to a gene: 8. In DNA form, the CDR3 reads TGCGCCAGCAGCCTACGGGAACTAGCGGACACAGATACGCAGTATTTT. This codes for CASSLRELADTDTQYF.

This rearrangement joins TRBV7-9 to TRBJ2-3; 9 bases are a match to TRBD2. This CDR3 spans 16 amino acids. V trimming: 5 bases; J trimming: 4 bases; junction bases outside the gene matches: 10. Germline CDR1 and CDR2: SEHNR and FQNEAQ (reference sequence). CDR3 sequence: CASSLLWREGADTQYF. DNA for the CDR3: TGTGCCAGCAGCCTCCTGTGGCGGGAGGGGGCAGATACGCAGTATTTT.

This chain joins TRBV23-1 and TRBJ2-7; unclear D gene. TRBV23-1 is annotated as an ORF whose role is uncertain. The V gene lost 8 bases and the J gene lost 3 bases, with 14 bases spanning the gap. The CDR3 is 13 amino acids. The CDR3 is CASAPGLYYEQYF. The CDR3 DNA sequence: TGCGCCAGCGCACCGGGTCTCTACTACGAGCAGTACTTC.